This T cell receptor (beta chain) was captured by sequencing in a study of CD8+ T cells in alopecia areata. RNA was extracted and reverse transcribed into cDNA as the sequencing template. Sequencing used immunoSEQ multiplex PCR; TCRdb keeps in-frame clones, though not all of them. The sample records about 160,000 clones, under 70% being singletons. The CDR3 has 15 amino acids. Trimming took 6 bases from V and 1 from J, leaving 12 bases between them. To note about this clone: The antigen is undetermined.

Whole-study findings and limits: Within the top 100, expanded CD8+ clones significantly decreased with tofacitinib, as did scalp clonality.

Stated treatment: oral pan-JAK inhibitor, 5-10 mg twice daily. V usage is TRBV23-1 and J usage is TRBJ2-2; possibly TRBD1 or TRBD2 for D (5 bases each). TRBV23-1 has ORF status, its function being uncertain. This receptor was identified in a human donor with alopecia areata. The material sequenced was CD4+ T cells sorted from blood, taken at week 4, from a patient treated with tofacitinib. The CDR3 region has the DNA TGCGCCAGCAGCCCGGGGACGGGGAACACCGGGGAGCTGTTTTTT. This gives the protein CASSPGTGNTGELFF.